A single sample gave rise to the 16 T cell receptor beta chains below, sequenced in a study of blood T cell repertoires in COVID-19. The protocol was immunoSEQ multiplex PCR, while the TCRdb copy is restricted to in-frame clones and leaves out a portion. The sample includes over 200,000 clones, 75% to 90% seen only once; the top ten take less than 4%. The specimen sequenced was peripheral blood. The receptor set was obtained from a woman younger than 45 who had recovered from COVID-19.

This clone has only a few counts. The chain combines TRBV7-9 with TRBJ2-7; 8 bases map to TRBD2. With V trimmed by 4 bases and J by 2 bases, 1 base remained unmatched. There are 13 residues in the CDR3. Per germline, CDR1 SEHNR and CDR2 FQNEAQ (reference sequence). Here the CDR3 DNA reads TGTGCCAGCAGCTCGGGGGGGCCCTACGAGCAGTACTTC. It translates to CASSSGGPYEQYF.

V usage is TRBV5-6 and J usage is TRBJ2-2; 7 bases map to TRBD1. This CDR3 region has 16 residues. The V gene end was trimmed by 7 bases and the J gene end by 6 bases; junction bases not matched to a gene: 15. In germline, CDR1 is SGHDT, CDR2 YYEEEE. The CDR3 loop reads CASAYLRGGPAGELFF. CDR3 DNA sequence: TGTGCCAGCGCCTACCTGCGAGGGGGCCCGGCCGGGGAGCTGTTTTTT.

The chain is built from TRBV9 and TRBJ1-4; no clear D gene. In germline, CDR1 is SGDLS, CDR2 YYNGEE. V lost 2 bases and J lost 3, with 11 bases in between. This CDR3 has 15 amino acids. The CDR3 DNA follows: TGTGCCAGCAGCGTTTCAGGTGGCGCTAATGAAAAACTGTTTTTT. Its translation: CASSVSGGANEKLFF.

DNA of the CDR3: TGCGCCAGCAGCTCTTCAGGGAACTACGAGCAGTACTTC. This encodes CASSSSGNYEQYF. The chain couples TRBV5-1 to TRBJ2-7; perhaps TRBD1 as D (5 bases). This CDR3 is built from 13 residues. Germline values: CDR1 SGHRS, CDR2 YFSETQ. Trimming took 3 bases from V and 3 from J, leaving 10 bases between them.

The rearrangement joins TRBV13 to TRBJ2-5; D is unresolved. From germline, CDR1 is PRHDT and CDR2 FYEKMQ (reference sequence). V lost 1 base and J lost 3, with 6 bases in between. This CDR3 comprises 13 residues. The CDR3 DNA follows: TGTGCCAGCAGCTTAGCGCCGGAAGAGACCCAGTACTTC. The encoded protein is CASSLAPEETQYF.

This clone was found once. The chain has TRBV9 and TRBJ2-7, with TRBD1 matching over 11 bases. There are 13 residues in the CDR3. Germline CDR1 SGDLS, CDR2 YYNGEE. The junction had 2 bases not matched to a gene; V was cut back by 2 bases and J by 7 bases. The CDR3 sequence: CASSVGDRGEQYF. The CDR3 nucleotides are TGTGCCAGCAGCGTCGGGGACAGGGGGGAGCAGTACTTC.

This clone was seen a few times. The J gene is TRBJ2-6, the V gene TRBV5-1; D gene uncertain. Germline CDR1 is SGHRS and CDR2 is YFSETQ. Trimming took 0 bases from V and 3 from J, leaving 7 bases between them. CDR3 length: 15 amino acids. DNA for the CDR3: TGCGCCAGCAGCTTGGGAGTTGGTGGGGCCAACGTCCTGACTTTC. Amino acids: CASSLGVGGANVLTF.

V and J are TRBV29-1 and TRBJ2-3, with D possibly matching TRBD1 (6 bases). The germline V and J ends were trimmed by 4 bases and 1 base, with 12 bases remaining between them. The CDR3 covers 14 residues. Germline assignment: CDR1 SQVTM and CDR2 ANQGSEA. The CDR3 here is CSVVRGIGTDTQYF. In DNA, the CDR3 is TGCAGCGTTGTAAGGGGGATCGGCACAGATACGCAGTATTTT.

This chain joins TRBV3-1 (or the pseudogene TRBV3-2) and TRBJ1-3, with TRBD1 matching 7 bases. The V and J ends lost 4 bases and 0 bases, in that order; junction bases with no gene match: 6. The CDR3 runs 16 residues. In germline, CDR1 is LGHDT, CDR2 YNNKEL (reference sequence). CDR3 sequence reads: CASSLRQGTSGNTIYF. In nucleotides, the CDR3 is TGTGCCAGCAGCCTTCGACAGGGAACCTCTGGAAACACCATATATTTT.

J is TRBJ2-1 and V is TRBV5-1, with D possibly TRBD2 on 5 matching bases. The germline gives CDR1 SGHRS, CDR2 YFSETQ. Trimming left V 7 bases short and J 12 bases short, with 23 bases between. The CDR3 runs 14 residues. Written as DNA, the CDR3 is TGCGCCAGCGGGCCCCGCCCTGGCATCGCGGGGCAGTTCTTC. Its translation: CASGPRPGIAGQFF.

CDR3 sequence (DNA): TGCGCCAGCAGCTTAAGGAGCAACACCGGGGAGCTGTTTTTT. This sequence encodes CASSLRSNTGELFF. The chain carries TRBV5-1 and TRBJ2-2; D gene ambiguous. The V end was cut by 2 bases, the J end by 2 bases, with 7 bases between. The germline V gene has CDR1 SGHRS and CDR2 YFSETQ. The CDR3 sequence is 14 residues long.

V and J are TRBV5-1 and TRBJ1-1; 7 bases are a match to TRBD1. CDR3 length equals 13 residues. V trimming: 4 bases; J trimming: 6 bases; junction bases outside the gene matches: 6. Germline V gene lookup returns CDR1 SGHRS and CDR2 YFSETQ. Here the CDR3 reads CASSERTGPEAFF. CDR3 nucleotides: TGCGCCAGCAGCGAACGGACAGGTCCTGAAGCTTTCTTT. Complete variable domain (other parts from reference TRBV5-1 and TRBJ1-1): KAGVTQTPRYLIKTRGQQVTLSCSPISGHRSVSWYQQTPGQGLQFLFEYFSETQRNKGNFPGRFSGRQFSNSRSEMNVSTLELGDSALYLCASSERTGPEAFFGQGTRLTVV.

About this clone itself: One end of the junction fails to match germline, which may point to a read error. The rearrangement uses TRBV10-3 and TRBJ2-2; 8 bases are a match to TRBD2. Germline lookup yields CDR1 ENHRY and CDR2 SYGVKD. The CDR3 totals 17 residues. The CDR3 is CAISEPGGTRNAGELFF. CDR3 coding DNA: TGTGCCATCAGTGAGCCGGGGGGGACTAGGAACGCCGGGGAGCTGTTTTTT.

Remarks on this clone: The sample has other DNA sequences that encode this CDR3 too. The genes are TRBV7-3 and TRBJ2-1; 7 nucleotides line up with TRBD1. V lost 5 bases, J lost 1 base, and 5 bases stayed unmatched. This CDR3 contains 15 residues. Germline CDR1 SGHTA, CDR2 FQGTGA. CDR3 bases: TGTGCCAGCAGCCTAGACAGGGCGTCCTACAATGAGCAGTTCTTC. This encodes CASSLDRASYNEQFF.

The chain links TRBV1 to TRBJ1-1. TRBV1 is a pseudogene. This CDR3 is 16 amino acids long. CDR3 amino acids: CTSSPAILRANTEAFF. The CDR3 nucleotides read TGCACCAGCAGCCCCGCCATCCTGCGGGCGAACACTGAAGCTTTCTTT.

This clone was seen a few times. The chain uses TRBV6-5 and TRBJ1-5, with a tentative D call TRBD1 (6 bases). V was cut by 5 bases and J by 5 bases, with 13 bases left in between. The CDR3 sequence is 14 residues long. The germline V gene encodes CDR1 MNHEY and CDR2 SVGAGI. CDR3 DNA: TGTGCCAGCAGTACGGGGGGCAAGGATCAGCCCCAGCATTTT. It yields the protein CASSTGGKDQPQHF.